This T cell receptor beta chain appears in the sequencing data of a study of shared clonotypes between healthy human individuals (dated by TCRdb to about 2020). About the investigation overall: Three men and two women, aged 18 to 49 years, made up the cohort. Blood TCR repertoires of four to six healthy adults were deeply sequenced to estimate repertoire size and the extent of clonotype sharing between individuals. To increase sequencing depth and limit assay-specific biases, TCR repertoire library preparation and sequencing were carried out by different laboratories using diverse techniques. Per donor, leukapheresis produced somewhere between about 0.85 and 8.9 billion PBMCs. Here is what the overall study found, with its caveats: Pairwise subsampling indicated that sequencing depth was expected to affect the degree of clonotype sharing among donors. Only blood was sampled, and tissue TCR repertoires likely differ from those in blood. The small number of donors limited the genetic and exposure-history diversity represented.

Donors were healthy HIV-negative adults with no recently reported acute infections or vaccinations. Only Caucasian adults living in Nashville, Tennessee, USA were represented among the donors. For unsorted samples, 84 million or so PBMCs were counted, and genomic DNA was extracted using the QIAamp DNA Blood Mini kit. Blood was obtained by leukapheresis, after which PBMCs were separated by Ficoll-Histopaque density gradient centrifugation and cryopreserved in liquid nitrogen vapor phase. Using the deep immunoSEQ assay, multiplex PCR amplified TCR CDR3 regions from genomic DNA. Genomic DNA extracted from each cell subset was distributed evenly over all wells of several immunoSEQ 96-well plates, and each plate served as one replicate. For unsorted PBMC, each replicate PCR was loaded with approximately 300 ng genomic DNA, equivalent to tens of thousands of T cell genomes. Genomic DNA from unsorted PBMC was sequenced over ten immunoSEQ deep assay plates. The purified libraries were quantified using a Qubit 3.0 fluorometer, sized with a Bioanalyzer 2100, and then quantified again using the KAPA Library Quantification kit. Every immunoSEQ 96-well plate was sequenced on a separate single-read 150-cycle Illumina NextSeq 550 flow cell. Per the source publication's procedure: Because only junctional sequences without quality scores were contained in the immunoSEQ output, filtering matching that applied to full-length reads could not be performed. To assign V/J genes and CDR3, sequences were annotated using PyIR, a Python wrapper for IgBLAST v1.9, with IMGT germline references. Reads were filtered out if the reads had weak V/J assignments (E-value above 1e-6), no CDR3, stop codons, out-of-frame junctions, or ambiguous translated residues. A V3J clonotype was defined by an identical inferred V gene, J gene, and CDR3 amino acid sequence. To compute the percentage overlap between repertoires, the number of shared unique clonotypes was divided by the size of the smaller repertoire. RTK rarefaction, the Chao1 estimator, and Recon v2.1 estimates of unobserved clonotypes were used to assess repertoire richness. Here the immuneACCESS table is served through TCRdb, limited to in-frame sequences with V and J called. Missing clones are a known gap in these copies; in checked studies unresolved V genes cover under half, and the rest lacks a known reason. The V and J calls and clone size are taken from that table; D and trimming were inferred from the DNA. The sample table records more than 450,000 clones; 70% to 80% of these occur just once. The ten top clones hold roughly 13% of the sample.

Relative to germline, V is missing 4 bases and J is missing 4 bases, with 6 bases of the junction outside any gene match. Reading the germline V gene (reference sequence) gives CDR1 SEHNR and CDR2 FQNEAQ. The CDR3 has 15 amino acids, counting the end cysteine and phenylalanine. This entry keeps only the CDR3 DNA: 45 bases, framed from base 1. Comment on this clone: There is no known antigen for this receptor. One base away there is no much larger clone; base qualities are not given.

This chain joins TRBV7-9 to TRBJ2-5, and 10 junctional nucleotides match TRBD1. The TCR originated in a woman between 35 and 50 years old in good health. Some clones in this sample may be carry-over from other donors' samples. Sequencing was carried out using PBMCs. The CDR3 sequence is CASSWGQGKGETQYF. The DNA sequence reads TGTGCCAGCAGCTGGGGACAGGGGAAGGGAGAGACCCAGTACTTC.